This TCR beta chain is from a study of PD-1 blockade in classical Hodgkin lymphoma. This table comes from immunoSEQ multiplex PCR, and its TCRdb copy is limited to in-frame clones, with some not included. Seen here are about 7,200 clones, over 80% observed once, and the top ten hold 25% to 35%. Study-wide findings and caveats: By C4D1, CD4+ diversity increased significantly, especially in complete responders.

Time point defined: cycle 4 day 1 (C4D1), after more than five weeks of nivolumab. Every patient relapsed after autologous stem cell transplantation, and brentuximab vedotin exposure varied. The germline gives CDR1 SGHDN, CDR2 FVKESK. This CDR3 is built from 17 residues. V was pared by 2 bases and J by 3 bases, with 16 bases between. This clone is termed medium-sized (0.01 to 0.1%). Its antigen is not identified. The source was peripheral blood mononuclear cells (PBMCs), collected before the fourth cycle of nivolumab. The clonotype originates from a human donor with classical Hodgkin lymphoma. The chain uses TRBV14 and TRBJ1-4; a weak D match, TRBD1 (5 bases). The DNA of the CDR3 is TGTGCCAGCAGCCAACACCAGGGACGCGGGGCTAATGAAAAACTGTTTTTT. This encodes CASSQHQGRGANEKLFF.